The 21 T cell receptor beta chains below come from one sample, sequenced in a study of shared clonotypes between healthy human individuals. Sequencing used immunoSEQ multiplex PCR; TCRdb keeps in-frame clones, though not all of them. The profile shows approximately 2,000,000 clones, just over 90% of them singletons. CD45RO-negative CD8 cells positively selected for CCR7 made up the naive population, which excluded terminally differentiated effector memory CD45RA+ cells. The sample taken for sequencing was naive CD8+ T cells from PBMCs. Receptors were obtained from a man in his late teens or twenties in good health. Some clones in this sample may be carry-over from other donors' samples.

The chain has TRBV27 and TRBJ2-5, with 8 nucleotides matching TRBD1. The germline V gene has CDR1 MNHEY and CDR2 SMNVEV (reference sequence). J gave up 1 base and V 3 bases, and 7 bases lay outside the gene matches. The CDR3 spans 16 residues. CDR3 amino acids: CASSFRDRRFQETQYF. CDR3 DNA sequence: TGTGCCAGCAGTTTCCGGGACAGGCGGTTCCAAGAGACCCAGTACTTC.

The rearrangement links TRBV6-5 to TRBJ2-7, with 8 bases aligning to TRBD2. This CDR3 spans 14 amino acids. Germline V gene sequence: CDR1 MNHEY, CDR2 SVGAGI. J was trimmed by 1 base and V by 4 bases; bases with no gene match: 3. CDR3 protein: CASSSGTRSYEQYF. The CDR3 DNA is TGTGCCAGCAGTTCCGGGACTAGGTCCTACGAGCAGTACTTC.

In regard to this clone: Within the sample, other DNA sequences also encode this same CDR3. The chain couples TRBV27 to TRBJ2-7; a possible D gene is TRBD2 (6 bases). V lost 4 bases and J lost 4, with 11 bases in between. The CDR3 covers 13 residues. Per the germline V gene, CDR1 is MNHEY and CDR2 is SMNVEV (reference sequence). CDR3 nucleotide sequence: TGTGCCAGCAGTTGGCGGGGTCCGTACGAGCAGTACTTC. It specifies CASSWRGPYEQYF.

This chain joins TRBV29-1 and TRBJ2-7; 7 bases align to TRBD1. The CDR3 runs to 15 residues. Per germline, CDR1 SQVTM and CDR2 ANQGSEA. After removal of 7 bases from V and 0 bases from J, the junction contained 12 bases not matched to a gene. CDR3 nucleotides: TGCAGCGCTACATACCGGGACAGACCCTCCTACGAGCAGTACTTC. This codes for CSATYRDRPSYEQYF.

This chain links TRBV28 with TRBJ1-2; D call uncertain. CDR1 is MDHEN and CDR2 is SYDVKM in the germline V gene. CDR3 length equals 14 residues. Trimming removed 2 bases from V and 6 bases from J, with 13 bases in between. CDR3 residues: CASSLRRSHDGYTF. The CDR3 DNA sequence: TGTGCCAGCAGTTTAAGAAGAAGTCATGATGGCTACACCTTC.

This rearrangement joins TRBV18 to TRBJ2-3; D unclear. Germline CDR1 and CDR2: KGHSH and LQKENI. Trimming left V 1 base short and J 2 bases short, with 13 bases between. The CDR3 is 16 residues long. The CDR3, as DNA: TGTGCCAGCTCACCACAATTCGGTCGGCCCACAGATACGCAGTATTTT. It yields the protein CASSPQFGRPTDTQYF. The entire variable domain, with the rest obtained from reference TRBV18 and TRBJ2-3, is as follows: NAGVMQNPRHLVRRRGQEARLRCSPMKGHSHVYWYRQLPEEGLKFMVYLQKENIIDESGMPKERFSAEFPKEGPSILRIQQVVRGDSAAYFCASSPQFGRPTDTQYFGPGTRLTVL.

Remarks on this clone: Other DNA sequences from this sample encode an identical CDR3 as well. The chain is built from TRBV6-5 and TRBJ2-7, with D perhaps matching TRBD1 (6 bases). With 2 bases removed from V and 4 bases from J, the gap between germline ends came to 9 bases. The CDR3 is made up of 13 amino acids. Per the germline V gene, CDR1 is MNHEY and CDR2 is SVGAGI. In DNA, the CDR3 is TGTGCCAGCAGTTACAGTACAGGGTACGAGCAGTACTTC. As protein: CASSYSTGYEQYF.

CDR3 DNA sequence: TGTGCCAGCAGCTTAAATAATGAGCAGTTCTTC. Translation: CASSLNNEQFF. J is TRBJ2-1 and V is TRBV11-3, with unresolved D. The CDR3 sequence is 11 residues long. Germline V lookup: CDR1 SGHNT, CDR2 YENEEA. V dropped 2 bases and J dropped 7 bases, with 3 bases sitting between them.

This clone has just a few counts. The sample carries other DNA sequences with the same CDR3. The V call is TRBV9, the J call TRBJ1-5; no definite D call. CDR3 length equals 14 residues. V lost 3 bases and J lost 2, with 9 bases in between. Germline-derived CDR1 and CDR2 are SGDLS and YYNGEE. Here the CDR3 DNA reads TGTGCCAGCAGCGGCGGGCAAGGCAATCAGCCCCAGCATTTT. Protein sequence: CASSGGQGNQPQHF.

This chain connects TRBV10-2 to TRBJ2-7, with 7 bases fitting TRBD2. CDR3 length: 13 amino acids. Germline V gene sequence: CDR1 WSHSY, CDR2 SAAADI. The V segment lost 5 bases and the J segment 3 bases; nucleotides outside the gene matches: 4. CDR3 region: CASSPGGSYEQYF. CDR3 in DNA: TGCGCCAGCAGTCCGGGCGGGAGCTACGAGCAGTACTTC.

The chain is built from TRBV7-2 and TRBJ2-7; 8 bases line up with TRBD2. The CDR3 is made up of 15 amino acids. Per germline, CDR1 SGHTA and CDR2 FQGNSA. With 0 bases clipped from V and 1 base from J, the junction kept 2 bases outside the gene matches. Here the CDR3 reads CASSLAQRESYEQYF. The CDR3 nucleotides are TGTGCCAGCAGCTTAGCCCAGCGGGAGTCCTACGAGCAGTACTTC.

The CDR3 reads CASRQRDRNEQFF. The CDR3 DNA reads as TGTGCCAGCAGACAGCGGGATCGGAATGAGCAGTTCTTC. This chain uses TRBV7-3 with TRBJ2-1; 7 bases fit TRBD2. The CDR3 has 13 amino acids. The ends lost 6 bases at V and 7 bases at J; junction bases unmatched: 6. The V gene's germline CDR1 is SGHTA and CDR2 FQGTGA.

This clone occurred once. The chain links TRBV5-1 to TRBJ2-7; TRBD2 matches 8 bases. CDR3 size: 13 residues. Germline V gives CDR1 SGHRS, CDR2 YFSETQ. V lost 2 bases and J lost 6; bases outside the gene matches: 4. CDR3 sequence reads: CASSFSGMAEQYF. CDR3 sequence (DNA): TGCGCCAGCAGCTTTAGCGGGATGGCCGAGCAGTACTTC.

The chain's CDR3 is CASHAGVYNEQFF. The DNA for the CDR3 is TGTGCCAGCCACGCGGGGGTTTACAATGAGCAGTTCTTC. This chain uses TRBV2 with TRBJ2-1; 7 positions match TRBD2. With V trimmed by 8 bases and J by 4 bases, 5 bases remained unmatched. This CDR3 contains 13 residues. CDR1 is SNHLY, CDR2 FYNNEI, per germline.

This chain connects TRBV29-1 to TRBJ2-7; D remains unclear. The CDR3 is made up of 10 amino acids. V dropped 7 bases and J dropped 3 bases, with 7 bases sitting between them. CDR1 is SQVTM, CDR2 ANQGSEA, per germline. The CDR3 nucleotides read TGCAGCGCTACAGACTACGAGCAGTACTTC. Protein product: CSATDYEQYF.

CDR3 loop: CSVRLADSYNEQFF. DNA of the CDR3: TGCAGCGTCAGACTAGCGGACTCCTACAATGAGCAGTTCTTC. This chain connects TRBV29-1 to TRBJ2-1; TRBD2 agrees at 9 bases. Germline-derived CDR1 and CDR2 are SQVTM and ANQGSEA. The V segment lost 6 bases and the J segment 0 bases; nucleotides outside the gene matches: 3. This CDR3 is built from 14 residues.

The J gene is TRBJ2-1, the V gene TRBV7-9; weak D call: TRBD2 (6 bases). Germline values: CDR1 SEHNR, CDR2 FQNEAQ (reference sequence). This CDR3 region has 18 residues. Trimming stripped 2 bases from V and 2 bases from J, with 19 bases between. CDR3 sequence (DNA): TGTGCCAGCAGCTTACTGGGGGGAGATGCAGGGACCTACAATGAGCAGTTCTTC. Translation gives CASSLLGGDAGTYNEQFF.

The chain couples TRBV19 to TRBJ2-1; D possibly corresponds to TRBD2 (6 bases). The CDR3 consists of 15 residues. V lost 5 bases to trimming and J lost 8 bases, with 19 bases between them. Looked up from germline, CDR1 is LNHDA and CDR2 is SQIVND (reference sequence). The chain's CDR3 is CASSGGLAWGDEQFF. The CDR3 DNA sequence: TGTGCCAGTAGTGGCGGATTAGCCTGGGGGGATGAGCAGTTCTTC.

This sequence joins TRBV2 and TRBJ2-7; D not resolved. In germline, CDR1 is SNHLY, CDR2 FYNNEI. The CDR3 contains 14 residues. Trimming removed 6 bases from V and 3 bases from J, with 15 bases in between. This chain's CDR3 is CASRKVKGIYEQYF. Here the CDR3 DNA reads TGTGCCAGCAGGAAGGTGAAGGGTATCTACGAGCAGTACTTC.

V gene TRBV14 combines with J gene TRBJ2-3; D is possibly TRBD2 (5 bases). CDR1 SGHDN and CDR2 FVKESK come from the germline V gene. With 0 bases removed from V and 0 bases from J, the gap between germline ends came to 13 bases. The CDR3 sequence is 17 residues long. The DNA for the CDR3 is TGTGCCAGCAGCCAAGATCTAAGGACTCCTAGCACAGATACGCAGTATTTT. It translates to CASSQDLRTPSTDTQYF.

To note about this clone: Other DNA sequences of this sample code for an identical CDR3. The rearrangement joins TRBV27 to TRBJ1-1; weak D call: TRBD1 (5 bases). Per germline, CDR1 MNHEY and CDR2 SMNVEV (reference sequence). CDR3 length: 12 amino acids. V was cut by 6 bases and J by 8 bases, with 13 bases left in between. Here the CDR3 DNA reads TGTGCCAGCAGCTCTTGGGGGACCGAAGCTTTCTTT. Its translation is CASSSWGTEAFF.